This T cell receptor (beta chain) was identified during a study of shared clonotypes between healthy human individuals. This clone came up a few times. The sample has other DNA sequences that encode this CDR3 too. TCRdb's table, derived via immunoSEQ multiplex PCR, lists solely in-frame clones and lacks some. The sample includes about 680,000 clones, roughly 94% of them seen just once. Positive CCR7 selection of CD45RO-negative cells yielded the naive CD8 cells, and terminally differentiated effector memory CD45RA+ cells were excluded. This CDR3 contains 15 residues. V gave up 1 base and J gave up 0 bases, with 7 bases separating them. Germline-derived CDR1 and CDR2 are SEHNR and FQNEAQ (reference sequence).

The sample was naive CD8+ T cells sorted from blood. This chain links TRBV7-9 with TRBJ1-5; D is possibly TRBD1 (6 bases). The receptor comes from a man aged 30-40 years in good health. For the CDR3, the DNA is TGTGCCAGCAGCTTAGAAGGGGGTAGCAATCAGCCCCAGCATTTT. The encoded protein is CASSLEGGSNQPQHF.